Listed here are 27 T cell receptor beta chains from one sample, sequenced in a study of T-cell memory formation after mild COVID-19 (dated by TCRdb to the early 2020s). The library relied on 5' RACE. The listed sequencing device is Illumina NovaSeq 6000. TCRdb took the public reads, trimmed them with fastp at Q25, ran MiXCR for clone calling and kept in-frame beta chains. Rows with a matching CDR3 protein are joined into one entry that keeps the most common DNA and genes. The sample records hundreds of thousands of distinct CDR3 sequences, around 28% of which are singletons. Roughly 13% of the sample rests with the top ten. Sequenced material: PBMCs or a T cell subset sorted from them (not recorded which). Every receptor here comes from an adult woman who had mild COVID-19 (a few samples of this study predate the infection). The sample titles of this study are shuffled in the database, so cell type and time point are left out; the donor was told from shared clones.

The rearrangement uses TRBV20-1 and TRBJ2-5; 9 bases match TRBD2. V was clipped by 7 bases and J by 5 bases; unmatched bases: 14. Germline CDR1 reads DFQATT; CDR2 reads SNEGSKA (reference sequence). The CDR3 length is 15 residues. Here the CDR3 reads CSVQSLAGWVETQYF. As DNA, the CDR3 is TGCAGTGTGCAGAGCCTAGCGGGATGGGTGGAGACCCAGTACTTC.

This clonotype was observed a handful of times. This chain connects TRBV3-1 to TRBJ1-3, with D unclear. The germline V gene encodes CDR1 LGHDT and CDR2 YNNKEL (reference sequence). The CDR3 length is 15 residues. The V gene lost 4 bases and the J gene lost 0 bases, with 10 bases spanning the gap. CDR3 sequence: CASSRFVNSGNTIYF. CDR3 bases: TGTGCCAGCAGCCGGTTCGTCAACTCTGGAAACACCATATATTTT.

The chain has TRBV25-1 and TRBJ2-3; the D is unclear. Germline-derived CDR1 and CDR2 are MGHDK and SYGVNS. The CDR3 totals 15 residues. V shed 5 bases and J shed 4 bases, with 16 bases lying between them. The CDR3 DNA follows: TGTGCCAGCAGTCACGATCCTTCCCCCCCAGATACGCAGTATTTT. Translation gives CASSHDPSPPDTQYF.

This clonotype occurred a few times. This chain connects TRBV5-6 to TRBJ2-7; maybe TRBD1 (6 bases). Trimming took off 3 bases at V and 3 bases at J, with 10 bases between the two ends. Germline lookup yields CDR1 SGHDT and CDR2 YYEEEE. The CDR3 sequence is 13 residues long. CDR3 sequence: CASSSVQGYEQYF. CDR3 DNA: TGTGCCAGCAGCTCTGTACAGGGCTACGAGCAGTACTTC.

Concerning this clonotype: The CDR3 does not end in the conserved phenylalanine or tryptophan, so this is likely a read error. The CDR3 bases are TGCGCCAGCAGCCGAGAGTCCTATGGCTACACCTTA. Protein sequence: CASSRESYGYTL. J is TRBJ1-2 and V is TRBV5-1; D uncertain. The CDR3 loop spans 12 amino acids. Germline V lookup: CDR1 SGHRS, CDR2 YFSETQ. Deletions cut 4 bases from V and 4 bases from J, with 8 bases between.

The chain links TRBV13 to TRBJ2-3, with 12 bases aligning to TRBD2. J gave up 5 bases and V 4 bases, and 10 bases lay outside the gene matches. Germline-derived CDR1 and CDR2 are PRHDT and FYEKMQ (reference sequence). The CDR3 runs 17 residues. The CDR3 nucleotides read TGTGCCAGCAGCTATTGGACTAGCGGGACTCGGGTAGATACGCAGTATTTT. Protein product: CASSYWTSGTRVDTQYF.

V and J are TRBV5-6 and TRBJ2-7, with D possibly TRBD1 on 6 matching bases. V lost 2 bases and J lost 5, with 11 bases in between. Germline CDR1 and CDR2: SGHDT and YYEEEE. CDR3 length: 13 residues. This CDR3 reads CASSFVGAHEQYF. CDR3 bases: TGTGCCAGCAGCTTTGTGGGGGCCCACGAGCAGTACTTC.

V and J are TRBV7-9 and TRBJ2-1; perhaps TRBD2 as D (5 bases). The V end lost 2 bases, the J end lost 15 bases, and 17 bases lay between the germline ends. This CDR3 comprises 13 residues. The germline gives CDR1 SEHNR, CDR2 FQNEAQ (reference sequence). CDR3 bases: TGTGCCAGCAGCTTATTTGAGGGTTGGAATCGGTTCTTC. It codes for CASSLFEGWNRFF.

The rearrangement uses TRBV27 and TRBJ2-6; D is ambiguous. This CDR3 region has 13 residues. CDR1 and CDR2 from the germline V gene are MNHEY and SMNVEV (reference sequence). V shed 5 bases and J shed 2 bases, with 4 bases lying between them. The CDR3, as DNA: TGTGCCAGCAGTGTCACTGGGGCCAACGTCCTGACTTTC. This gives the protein CASSVTGANVLTF.

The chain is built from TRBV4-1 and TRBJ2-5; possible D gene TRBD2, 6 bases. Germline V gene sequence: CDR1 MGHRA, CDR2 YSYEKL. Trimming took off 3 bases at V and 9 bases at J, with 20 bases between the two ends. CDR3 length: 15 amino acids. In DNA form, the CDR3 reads TGCGCCAGCAGCCAGTTGACCGGGACTCACGGTTCCCAGTACTTC. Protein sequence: CASSQLTGTHGSQYF.

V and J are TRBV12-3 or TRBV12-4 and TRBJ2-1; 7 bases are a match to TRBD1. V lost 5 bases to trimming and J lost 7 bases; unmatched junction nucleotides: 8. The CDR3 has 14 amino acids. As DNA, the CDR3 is TGTGCCAGCAGTCAAATGACAGGGCGAAATGAGCAGTTCTTC. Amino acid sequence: CASSQMTGRNEQFF.

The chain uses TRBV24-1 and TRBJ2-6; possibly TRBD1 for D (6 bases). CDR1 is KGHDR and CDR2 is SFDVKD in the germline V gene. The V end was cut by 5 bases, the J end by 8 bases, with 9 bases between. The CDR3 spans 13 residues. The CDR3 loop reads CATSVGQSNVLTF. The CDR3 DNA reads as TGTGCCACCAGTGTGGGACAATCCAACGTCCTGACTTTC.

This chain's CDR3 is CASSLSRQGIPNEQFF. In nucleotides, the CDR3 is TGTGCCAGCAGCTTGTCCCGACAGGGAATCCCCAATGAGCAGTTCTTC. This chain connects TRBV11-1 to TRBJ2-1; TRBD1 agrees at 7 bases. V lost 3 bases, J lost 6 bases, and 11 bases stayed unmatched. Germline values: CDR1 SGHAT, CDR2 FQDESV (reference sequence). The CDR3 sequence is 16 residues long.

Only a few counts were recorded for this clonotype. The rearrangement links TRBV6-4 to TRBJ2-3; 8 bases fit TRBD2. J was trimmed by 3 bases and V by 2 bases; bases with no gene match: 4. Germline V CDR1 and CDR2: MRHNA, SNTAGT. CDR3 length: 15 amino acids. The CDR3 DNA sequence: TGTGCCAGCAGTGACGGCGGGGGGACGACAGATACGCAGTATTTT. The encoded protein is CASSDGGGTTDTQYF.

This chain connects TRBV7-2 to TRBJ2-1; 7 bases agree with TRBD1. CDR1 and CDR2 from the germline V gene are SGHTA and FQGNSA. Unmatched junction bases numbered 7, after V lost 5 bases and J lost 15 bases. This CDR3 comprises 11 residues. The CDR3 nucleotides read TGTGCCAGCAGCCCAGACAGGGCGCTGTTCTTC. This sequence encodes CASSPDRALFF. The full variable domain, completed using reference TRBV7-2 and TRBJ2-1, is GAGVSQSPSNKVTEKGKDVELRCDPISGHTALYWYRQSLGQGLEFLIYFQGNSAPDKSGLPSDRFSAERTGGSVSTLTIQRTQQEDSAVYLCASSPDRALFFGPGTRLTVL.

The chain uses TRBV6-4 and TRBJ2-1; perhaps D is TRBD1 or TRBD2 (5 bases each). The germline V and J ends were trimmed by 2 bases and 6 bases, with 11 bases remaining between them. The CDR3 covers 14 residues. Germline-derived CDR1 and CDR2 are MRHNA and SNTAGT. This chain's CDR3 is CASSDEGPGNEQFF. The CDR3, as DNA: TGTGCCAGCAGTGACGAGGGGCCGGGCAATGAGCAGTTCTTC.

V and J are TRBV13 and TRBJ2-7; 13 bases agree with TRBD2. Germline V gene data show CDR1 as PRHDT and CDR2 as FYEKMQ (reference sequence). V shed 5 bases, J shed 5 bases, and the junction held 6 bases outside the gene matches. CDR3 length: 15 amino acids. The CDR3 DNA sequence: TGTGCCAGCAGCATGGGGACTAGCGGGGTGAACGAGCAGTACTTC. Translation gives CASSMGTSGVNEQYF.

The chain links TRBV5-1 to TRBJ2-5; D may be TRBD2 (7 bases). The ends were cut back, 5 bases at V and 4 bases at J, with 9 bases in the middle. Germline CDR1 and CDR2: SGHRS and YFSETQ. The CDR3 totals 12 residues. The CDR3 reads CASSGGAETQYF. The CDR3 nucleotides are TGCGCCAGCAGTGGGGGGGCAGAGACCCAGTACTTC.

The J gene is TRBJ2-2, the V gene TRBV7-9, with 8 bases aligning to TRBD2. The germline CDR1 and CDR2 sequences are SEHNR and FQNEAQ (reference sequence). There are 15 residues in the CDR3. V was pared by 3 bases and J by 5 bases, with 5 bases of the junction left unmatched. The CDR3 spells CASSFGGGRTGELFF. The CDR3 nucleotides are TGTGCCAGCAGCTTCGGCGGGGGGCGTACCGGGGAGCTGTTTTTT. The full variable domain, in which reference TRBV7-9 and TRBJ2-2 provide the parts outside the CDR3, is DTGVSQNPRHKITKRGQNVTFRCDPISEHNRLYWYRQTLGQGPEFLTYFQNEAQLEKSRLLSDRFSAERPKGSFSTLEIQRTEQGDSAMYLCASSFGGGRTGELFFGEGSRLTVL.

The CDR3 protein is CSARRQGPNTGELFF. The CDR3 coding sequence is TGCAGTGCTCGCAGACAGGGCCCGAACACCGGGGAGCTGTTTTTT. This rearrangement joins TRBV20-1 to TRBJ2-2, with 7 positions matching TRBD1. After removal of 5 bases from V and 0 bases from J, the junction contained 6 bases not matched to a gene. The CDR3 runs 15 residues. CDR1 DFQATT and CDR2 SNEGSKA come from the germline V gene (reference sequence).

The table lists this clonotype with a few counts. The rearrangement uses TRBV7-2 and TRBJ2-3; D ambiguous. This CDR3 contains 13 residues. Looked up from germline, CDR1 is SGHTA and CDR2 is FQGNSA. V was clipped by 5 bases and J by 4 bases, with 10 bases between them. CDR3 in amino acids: CASSARVSDTQYF. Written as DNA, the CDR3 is TGTGCCAGCAGCGCTCGGGTCTCAGATACGCAGTATTTT.

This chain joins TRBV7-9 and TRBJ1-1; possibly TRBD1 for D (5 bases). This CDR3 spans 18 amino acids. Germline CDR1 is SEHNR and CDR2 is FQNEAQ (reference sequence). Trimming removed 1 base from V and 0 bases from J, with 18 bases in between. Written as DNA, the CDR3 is TGTGCCAGCAGCTTAGTTGAGGTTTGGGGCAGAGTGAACACTGAAGCTTTCTTT. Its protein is CASSLVEVWGRVNTEAFF.

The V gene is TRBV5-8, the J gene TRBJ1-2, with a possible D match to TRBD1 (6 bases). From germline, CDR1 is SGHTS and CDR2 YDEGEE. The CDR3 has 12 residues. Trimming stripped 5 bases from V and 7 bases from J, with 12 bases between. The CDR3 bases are TGTGCCAGCAGTCCTAACAGGGTTGGCTACACCTTC. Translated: CASSPNRVGYTF.

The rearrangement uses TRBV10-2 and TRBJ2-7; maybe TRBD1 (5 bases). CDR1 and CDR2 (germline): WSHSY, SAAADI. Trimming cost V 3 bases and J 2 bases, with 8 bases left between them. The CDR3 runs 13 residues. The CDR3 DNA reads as TGCGCCAGCAGTGAAGGGGCAACCTACGAGCAGTACTTC. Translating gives CASSEGATYEQYF.

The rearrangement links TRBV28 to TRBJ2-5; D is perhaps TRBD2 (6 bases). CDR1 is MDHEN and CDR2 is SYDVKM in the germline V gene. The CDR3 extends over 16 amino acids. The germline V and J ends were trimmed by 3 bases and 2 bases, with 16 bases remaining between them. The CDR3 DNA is TGTGCCAGCAGTTTCGGAGGGTCTAGCGCTCAAGAGACCCAGTACTTC. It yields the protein CASSFGGSSAQETQYF.

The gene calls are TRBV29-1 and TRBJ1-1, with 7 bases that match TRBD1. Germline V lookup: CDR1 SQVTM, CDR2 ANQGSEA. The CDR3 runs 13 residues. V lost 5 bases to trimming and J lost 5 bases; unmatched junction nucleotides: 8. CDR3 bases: TGCAGCGTTCAGACAGGGTGGGAGACTGAAGCTTTCTTT. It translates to CSVQTGWETEAFF.

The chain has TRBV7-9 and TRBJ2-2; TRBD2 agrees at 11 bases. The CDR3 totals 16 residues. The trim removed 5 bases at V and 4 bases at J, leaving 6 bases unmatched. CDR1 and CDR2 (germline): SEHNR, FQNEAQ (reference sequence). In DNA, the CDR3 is TGTGCCAGCAGCCTCACTAGCGGGAGCGTCACCGGGGAGCTGTTTTTT. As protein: CASSLTSGSVTGELFF.